A single sample is the source of the 21 T cell receptor beta chains below, sequenced in a study of PD-1 blockade in mismatch repair-deficient tumors. Profiling relied on immunoSEQ multiplex PCR, and the TCRdb table lists in-frame clones only, not all of them. Of some 100,000 clones listed, approximately 80% are singletons. Sample: peripheral blood, taken roughly 35 weeks after starting pembrolizumab. These receptors all come from an adult with mismatch repair-deficient cancer.

This clone was counted between two and nine times. The V call is TRBV19, the J call TRBJ1-2; the D is unclear. The V end was cut by 5 bases, the J end by 4 bases, with 11 bases between. CDR1 and CDR2 from the germline V gene are LNHDA and SQIVND (reference sequence). CDR3 length: 13 amino acids. The CDR3 DNA is TGTGCCAGTAGTTTTGGCTCATTCTATGGCTACACCTTC. Translation gives CASSFGSFYGYTF.

This sequence joins TRBV19 and TRBJ2-2; 7 bases map to TRBD1. CDR1 LNHDA and CDR2 SQIVND come from the germline V gene (reference sequence). The CDR3 spans 14 residues. Trimming removed 6 bases from V and 0 bases from J; junction bases left unmatched: 1. The CDR3 coding sequence is TGTGCCAGTAGAGGGACAGCGAACACCGGGGAGCTGTTTTTT. Its translation is CASRGTANTGELFF.

V is TRBV28 and J is TRBJ2-5, with 7 bases identical to TRBD2. Germline V lookup: CDR1 MDHEN, CDR2 SYDVKM. The CDR3 has 16 residues. The V and J ends lost 6 bases and 5 bases, in that order; junction bases with no gene match: 15. The CDR3 DNA is TGTGCCAGCAGACTTGGGAGGCGGGAGCTGATTGAGACCCAGTACTTC. It yields the protein CASRLGRRELIETQYF. The full variable domain, rest sourced from reference TRBV28 and TRBJ2-5, is DVKVTQSSRYLVKRTGEKVFLECVQDMDHENMFWYRQDPGLGLRLIYFSYDVKMKEKGDIPEGYSVSREKKERFSLILESASTNQTSMYLCASRLGRRELIETQYFGPGTRLLVL.

The chain has TRBV29-1 and TRBJ1-2; D unclear. Germline V gives CDR1 SQVTM, CDR2 ANQGSEA. This CDR3 has 13 amino acids. Trimming shortened V by 5 bases and J by 4 bases, and 14 bases separated the two germline ends. CDR3: CSVLGRRAYGYTF. In DNA, the CDR3 is TGCAGCGTTTTGGGCCGACGGGCCTATGGCTACACCTTC.

The chain joins TRBV7-2 to TRBJ2-1; 9 bases map to TRBD2. Germline loops: CDR1 SGHTA, CDR2 FQGNSA. The CDR3 contains 17 residues. V was clipped by 0 bases and J by 2 bases; unmatched bases: 5. CDR3 DNA: TGTGCCAGCAGCTTAGCGCGAGCGGGAGGCACCTACAATGAGCAGTTCTTC. Encoded protein: CASSLARAGGTYNEQFF.

The V call is TRBV6-1, the J call TRBJ2-7; D may be TRBD2 (6 bases). The length of the CDR3 is 16 residues. The V gene's germline CDR1 is MNHNS and CDR2 SASEGT. V shed 1 base and J shed 4 bases, with 17 bases lying between them. In nucleotides, the CDR3 is TGTGCCAGCAGTGAAGGTGGGTGGAGGGCGATGTACGAGCAGTACTTC. The encoded protein is CASSEGGWRAMYEQYF.

The V gene is TRBV30, the J gene TRBJ2-3, with 9 positions matching TRBD1. Per the germline V gene, CDR1 is GTSNPN and CDR2 is SVGIG (reference sequence). CDR3 length: 12 residues. J was trimmed by 3 bases and V by 8 bases; bases with no gene match: 3. Here the CDR3 reads CAGDRETDTQYF. The CDR3 DNA reads as TGTGCCGGGGACAGGGAGACAGATACGCAGTATTTT.

The CDR3 region has the DNA TGTGCCAGCGAAAAAGCGGGAGTCAGTAATGAGCAGTTCTTC. It yields the protein CASEKAGVSNEQFF. The gene calls are TRBV9 and TRBJ2-1, with 8 bases aligning to TRBD2. The CDR3 runs 14 residues. The germline gives CDR1 SGDLS, CDR2 YYNGEE. With 7 bases clipped from V and 7 bases from J, the junction kept 10 bases outside the gene matches. Full variable domain (outside the CDR3, taken from reference TRBV9 and TRBJ2-1): DSGVTQTPKHLITATGQRVTLRCSPRSGDLSVYWYQQSLDQGLQFLIQYYNGEERAKGNILERFSAQQFPDLHSELNLSSLELGDSALYFCASEKAGVSNEQFFGPGTRLTVL.

This clone was seen just once. The CDR3: CASSLVPDTQYF. DNA for the CDR3: TGTGCCAGCAGCCTTGTCCCAGATACGCAGTATTTT. V is TRBV14 and J is TRBJ2-3; D gene unclear. The V gene's germline CDR1 is SGHDN and CDR2 FVKESK. Deletions cut 4 bases from V and 4 bases from J, with 6 bases between. The CDR3 is 12 amino acids.

The rearrangement joins TRBV21-1 to TRBJ2-5. TRBV21-1 is flagged as a pseudogene. The CDR3 runs to 17 residues. The CDR3 loop reads CASSKAIEVWTQETQYF. The CDR3 DNA reads TGTGCCAGCAGCAAAGCGATTGAAGTCTGGACCCAAGAGACCCAGTACTTC.

The sample holds one count of this clone. The J gene is TRBJ1-1, the V gene TRBV14; D is undetermined. CDR1 and CDR2 from the germline V gene are SGHDN and FVKESK. There are 13 residues in the CDR3. The ends were cut back, 4 bases at V and 0 bases at J, with 6 bases in the middle. The CDR3 is CASSLGLNTEAFF. The CDR3 DNA reads TGTGCCAGCAGCCTCGGTCTGAACACTGAAGCTTTCTTT.

The chain has TRBV27 and TRBJ2-7; D is possibly TRBD2 (5 bases). V lost 5 bases to trimming and J lost 3 bases, with 20 bases between them. From germline, CDR1 is MNHEY and CDR2 SMNVEV (reference sequence). The CDR3 length is 16 residues. CDR3 amino acids: CASSLFGKTTLYEQYF. CDR3 DNA sequence: TGTGCCAGCAGTCTGTTCGGGAAAACCACCCTCTACGAGCAGTACTTC.

The gene calls are TRBV29-1 and TRBJ2-3, with D possibly being TRBD1 (6 bases). V was shortened by 4 bases and J by 3 bases, with 11 bases between the two germline ends. This CDR3 has 13 residues. Germline V gene sequence: CDR1 SQVTM, CDR2 ANQGSEA. The CDR3 here is CSVVTGGTDTQYF. DNA of the CDR3: TGCAGCGTTGTGACAGGCGGTACAGATACGCAGTATTTT.

This rearrangement joins TRBV2 to TRBJ1-1, with D possibly being TRBD1 (5 bases). Germline V lookup: CDR1 SNHLY, CDR2 FYNNEI. Trimming took 9 bases from V and 1 from J, leaving 12 bases between them. The CDR3 runs to 13 residues. The CDR3 DNA sequence: TGTGCCAGTATACGGGACGGGAACACTGAAGCTTTCTTT. Translating it yields CASIRDGNTEAFF.

This clone was detected only a few times. V is TRBV12-5 and J is TRBJ2-7, with 13 bases fitting TRBD2. Trimming cost V 4 bases and J 0 bases; bases outside gene matches: 9. Germline lookup yields CDR1 LGHNT and CDR2 FRNRAP. This CDR3 is built from 18 residues. The chain's CDR3 is CASGSRLAGGPRSYEQYF. The CDR3 coding sequence is TGTGCTAGTGGTTCTCGACTAGCGGGAGGCCCCCGCTCCTACGAGCAGTACTTC.

This clone showed up just a few times. The V and J genes are TRBV10-3 and TRBJ2-7, with D perhaps matching TRBD1 (5 bases). The germline V gene has CDR1 ENHRY and CDR2 SYGVKD. Deletions cut 5 bases from V and 0 bases from J, with 8 bases between. CDR3 size: 13 residues. CDR3 sequence (DNA): TGTGCCATCAGTCAGGGCTTCTCCTACGAGCAGTACTTC. This codes for CAISQGFSYEQYF.

This clone has more than one count but fewer than ten. This chain connects TRBV18 to TRBJ2-7, with 8 nucleotides matching TRBD1. CDR1 and CDR2 (germline): KGHSH, LQKENI. J gave up 7 bases and V 2 bases, and 7 bases lay outside the gene matches. This CDR3 has 14 amino acids. DNA for the CDR3: TGTGCCAGCTCACCAGAGACAGGGGTTATGGAGCAGTACTTC. This sequence encodes CASSPETGVMEQYF. Drawing the rest from reference TRBV18 and TRBJ2-7, the complete variable domain is NAGVMQNPRHLVRRRGQEARLRCSPMKGHSHVYWYRQLPEEGLKFMVYLQKENIIDESGMPKERFSAEFPKEGPSILRIQQVVRGDSAAYFCASSPETGVMEQYFGPGTRLTVT.

V usage is TRBV2 and J usage is TRBJ2-5; TRBD2 agrees at 7 bases. The CDR3 runs 13 residues. The trim removed 4 bases at V and 6 bases at J, leaving 5 bases unmatched. The V gene's germline CDR1 is SNHLY and CDR2 FYNNEI. Here the CDR3 DNA reads TGTGCCAGCAGTGTGGGAGCGGGGAAGACCCAGTACTTC. The encoded protein is CASSVGAGKTQYF.

The count of this clone is one. This chain connects TRBV7-6 to TRBJ2-1, with 9 positions matching TRBD2. V shed 0 bases and J 2 bases; nucleotides not matched to a gene: 5. Germline V lookup: CDR1 SGHVS, CDR2 FNYEAQ. The CDR3 contains 17 residues. The DNA for the CDR3 is TGTGCCAGCAGCTTAGCGCGAGCGGGAGGCACCTACAATGAGCAGTTCTTC. This translates into CASSLARAGGTYNEQFF.

The chain has TRBV18 and TRBJ1-5, with 8 bases identical to TRBD1. The CDR3 runs 16 residues. J lost 7 bases, V lost 2 bases, and 10 bases had no gene match. Looked up from germline, CDR1 is KGHSH and CDR2 is LQKENI. The CDR3 DNA sequence: TGTGCCAGCTCACCAGCAGGTCCAGGGGGCGGACAGCCCCAGCATTTT. Encoded protein: CASSPAGPGGGQPQHF.

The chain recombines TRBV10-1 with TRBJ2-2; TRBD1 agrees at 9 bases. V shed 6 bases and J 4 bases; nucleotides not matched to a gene: 3. The CDR3 totals 14 residues. Germline V gene data show CDR1 as WNHNN and CDR2 as SYGVQD (reference sequence). The CDR3, as DNA: TGCGCCAGCAGCCTGACAGGGGGCACCGGGGAGCTGTTTTTT. It encodes CASSLTGGTGELFF.